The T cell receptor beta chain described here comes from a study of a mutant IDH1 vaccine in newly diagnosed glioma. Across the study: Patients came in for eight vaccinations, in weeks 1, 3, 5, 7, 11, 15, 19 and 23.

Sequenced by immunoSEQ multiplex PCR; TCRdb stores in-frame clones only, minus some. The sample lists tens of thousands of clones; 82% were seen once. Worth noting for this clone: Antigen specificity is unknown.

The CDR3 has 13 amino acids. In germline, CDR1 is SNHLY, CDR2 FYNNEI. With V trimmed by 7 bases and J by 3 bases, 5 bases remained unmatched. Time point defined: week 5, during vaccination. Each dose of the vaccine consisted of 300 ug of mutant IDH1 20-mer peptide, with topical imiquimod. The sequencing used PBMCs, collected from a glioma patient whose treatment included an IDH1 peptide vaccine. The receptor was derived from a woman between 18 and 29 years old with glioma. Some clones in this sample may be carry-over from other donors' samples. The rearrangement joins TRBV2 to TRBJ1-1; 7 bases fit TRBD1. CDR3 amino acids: CASIGGMDTEAFF. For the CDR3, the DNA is TGTGCCAGCATAGGGGGCATGGACACTGAAGCTTTCTTT.